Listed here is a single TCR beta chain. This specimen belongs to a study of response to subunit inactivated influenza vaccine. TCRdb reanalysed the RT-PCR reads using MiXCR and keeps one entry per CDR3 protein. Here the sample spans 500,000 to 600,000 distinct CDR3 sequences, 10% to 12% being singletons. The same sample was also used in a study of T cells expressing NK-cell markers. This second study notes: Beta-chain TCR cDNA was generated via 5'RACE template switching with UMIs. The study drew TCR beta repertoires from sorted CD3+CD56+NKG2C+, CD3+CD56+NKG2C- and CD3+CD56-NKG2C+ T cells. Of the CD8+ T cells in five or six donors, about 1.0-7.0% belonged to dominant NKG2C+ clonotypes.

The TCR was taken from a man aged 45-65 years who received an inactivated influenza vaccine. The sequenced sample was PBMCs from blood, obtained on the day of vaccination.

The CDR3 is CSAADRSAGGQSSHTQYF. CDR3 DNA sequence: TGCAGTGCTGCAGACCGATCCGCGGGAGGGCAATCATCACATACGCAGTATTTT. The V gene is TRBV20-1, the J gene TRBJ2-3; the match to TRBD2 covers 9 bases. This CDR3 comprises 18 residues. CDR1 is DFQATT, CDR2 SNEGSKA, per germline (reference sequence). The V gene end was trimmed by 5 bases and the J gene end by 7 bases; junction bases not matched to a gene: 22.